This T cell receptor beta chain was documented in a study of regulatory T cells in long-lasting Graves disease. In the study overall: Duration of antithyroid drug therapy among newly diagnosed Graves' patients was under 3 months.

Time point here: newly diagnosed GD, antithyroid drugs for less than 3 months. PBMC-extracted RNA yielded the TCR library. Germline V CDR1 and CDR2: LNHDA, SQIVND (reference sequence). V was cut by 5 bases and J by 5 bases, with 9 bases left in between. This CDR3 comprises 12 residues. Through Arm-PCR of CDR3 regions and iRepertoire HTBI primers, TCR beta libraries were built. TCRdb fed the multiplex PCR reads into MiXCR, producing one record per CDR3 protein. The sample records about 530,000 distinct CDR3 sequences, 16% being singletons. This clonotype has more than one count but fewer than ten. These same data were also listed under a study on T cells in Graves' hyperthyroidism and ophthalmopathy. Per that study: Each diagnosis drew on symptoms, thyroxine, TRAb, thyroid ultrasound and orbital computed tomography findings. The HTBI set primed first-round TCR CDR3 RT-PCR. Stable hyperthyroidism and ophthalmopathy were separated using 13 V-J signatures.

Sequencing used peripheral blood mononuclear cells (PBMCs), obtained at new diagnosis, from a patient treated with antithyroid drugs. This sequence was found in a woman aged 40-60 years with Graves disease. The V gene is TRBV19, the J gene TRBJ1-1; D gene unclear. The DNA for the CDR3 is TGTGCCAGTAGTGCACTTCGGACTGAAGCTTTCTTT. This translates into CASSALRTEAFF.